Listed below are T cell receptor beta chains from one sample, sequenced in a study of blood T cells in healthy people across ages. MiXCR, run by TCRdb on the 5' RACE reads, gives a single entry per CDR3 protein. The sample holds 700,000 to 900,000 distinct CDR3 sequences, about 48% seen once. Sequenced input: blood. These receptors were taken from an elderly man in good health. Each CDR3 is given with its conserved first and last residue. The D gene is left open where the match is weak. Rows give clone size only sometimes, using once, few, many, or a class for an expanded clone.

v_call	clone_size	d_call	j_call	cdr3_aa	cdr3_nt
TRBV18	NA	TRBD2	TRBJ2-1	CASSPSGRPNEQFF	TGTGCCAGCTCACCAAGCGGGAGACCAAATGAGCAGTTCTTC
TRBV9	NA	TRBD2	TRBJ2-1	CASSVGGTSGYNEQFF	TGTGCCAGCAGCGTAGGAGGGACTAGCGGCTACAATGAGCAGTTCTTC
TRBV6-2/TRBV6-3	few	NA	TRBJ2-1	CASRLTIPYSRFF	TGTGCCAGCAGACTAACAATCCCCTACAGTCGGTTCTTC
TRBV6-6	NA	TRBD2	TRBJ2-7	CASSPGGSVYEQYF	TGTGCCAGCAGTCCGGGAGGGTCGGTGTACGAGCAGTACTTC
TRBV4-1	NA	NA	TRBJ1-1	CASSQGRRTLQNTEAFF	TGCGCCAGCAGCCAAGGGCGACGAACACTTCAAAACACTGAAGCTTTCTTT
TRBV29-1	NA	NA	TRBJ2-7	CSAIFSFEQYF	TGCAGCGCCATTTTCTCCTTCGAGCAGTACTTC
TRBV18	few	TRBD1	TRBJ2-3	CASSQGALDTQYF	TGTGCCAGCTCACAGGGGGCGTTGGATACGCAGTATTTT
TRBV7-2	NA	TRBD1	TRBJ2-5	CASSGTGAQETQYF	TGTGCCAGCAGTGGGACAGGCGCCCAAGAGACCCAGTACTTC
TRBV24-1	NA	NA	TRBJ2-7	CATSDTGAAYEQYF	TGTGCCACCAGTGATACCGGGGCGGCTTACGAGCAGTACTTC
TRBV5-1	NA	NA	TRBJ1-2	CASKRGARGDGYTF	TGCGCCAGCAAACGGGGGGCGCGAGGCGATGGCTACACCTTC
TRBV28	NA	NA	TRBJ2-1	CASSFGGLSYNEQFF	TGTGCCAGCAGTTTTGGAGGCCTCTCCTACAATGAGCAGTTCTTC
TRBV6-5	NA	TRBD2	TRBJ2-5	CASRLPGGETQYF	TGTGCCAGCCGACTCCCGGGGGGTGAGACCCAGTACTTC
TRBV29-1	NA	TRBD1	TRBJ1-1	CSVHQGGNTEAFF	TGCAGCGTTCATCAGGGGGGGAACACTGAAGCTTTCTTT
TRBV11-2	NA	NA	TRBJ1-1	CATKGWATEAFF	TGTGCCACCAAGGGGTGGGCGACTGAAGCTTTCTTT
TRBV7-2	NA	NA	TRBJ2-1	CASSLVWAQFF	TGTGCCAGCAGCTTAGTTTGGGCGCAGTTCTTC
TRBV27	few	TRBD1	TRBJ1-1	CASSLGQGGNTEAFF	TGTGCCAGCAGTCTGGGACAGGGCGGGAACACTGAAGCTTTCTTT
TRBV6-1	NA	TRBD1	TRBJ2-5	CASSPDRAPQETQYF	TGTGCCAGCAGTCCGGACAGGGCACCCCAAGAGACCCAGTACTTC
TRBV25-1	NA	NA	TRBJ2-7	CASSAFDREQYF	TGTGCCAGCAGTGCGTTTGACCGGGAGCAGTACTTC
TRBV10-3	NA	NA	TRBJ1-2	CAISEGPGGNGYTF	TGTGCCATCAGTGAGGGGCCAGGTGGGAATGGCTACACCTTC
TRBV20-1	NA	TRBD2	TRBJ2-5	CSAREVAGLAGEETQYF	TGCAGTGCTAGGGAGGTTGCGGGACTAGCGGGAGAAGAGACCCAGTACTTC
TRBV12-3/TRBV12-4	few	NA	TRBJ2-1	CASSLALPIRNEQFF	TGTGCCAGCAGTTTAGCACTGCCGATCCGCAATGAGCAGTTCTTC
TRBV11-2	NA	TRBD1	TRBJ1-2	CASSLETGSNYGYTF	TGTGCCAGCAGCTTGGAGACAGGGAGTAACTATGGCTACACCTTC
TRBV29-1	many	NA	TRBJ2-3	CSTSEGTDTQYF	TGCAGCACCTCGGAGGGCACAGATACGCAGTATTTT
TRBV28	NA	TRBD2	TRBJ2-7	CASSSPTSGRSYEQYF	TGTGCCAGCAGTTCGCCGACTAGCGGGCGTTCCTACGAGCAGTACTTC
TRBV7-3	NA	NA	TRBJ1-6	CASSLYRETPLHF	TGTGCCAGCAGCTTATACAGGGAGACACCCCTCCACTTT
TRBV20-1	NA	NA	TRBJ2-1	CTFASKDEQFF	TGCACATTCGCCTCTAAGGATGAGCAGTTCTTC
TRBV5-1	NA	NA	TRBJ2-7	CASSSSGAPNYEQYF	TGCGCCAGCAGCTCATCCGGGGCTCCGAACTACGAGCAGTACTTC
TRBV12-3/TRBV12-4	few	TRBD1	TRBJ1-5	CASSLGQGFQPQHF	TGTGCCAGCAGCTTGGGACAGGGGTTTCAGCCCCAGCATTTT
TRBV5-1	few	NA	TRBJ2-6	CASRDGSLSGANVLTF	TGCGCCAGCAGGGACGGGAGTCTGTCTGGGGCCAACGTCCTGACTTTC
TRBV7-8	NA	NA	TRBJ1-3	CASSLGGDTIYF	TGTGCCAGCAGCTTAGGGGGGGACACCATATATTTT
TRBV20-1	NA	TRBD2	TRBJ2-5	CSARGLAAQVETQYF	TGCAGTGCTAGGGGACTAGCGGCCCAAGTGGAGACCCAGTACTTC
TRBV3-1	NA	NA	TRBJ1-1	CASSQDLYRADSNTEAFF	TGTGCCAGCAGCCAAGATCTGTACAGGGCGGATTCGAACACTGAAGCTTTCTTT
TRBV12-3/TRBV12-4	few	NA	TRBJ1-2	CASSLDGTNYGYTF	TGTGCCAGCAGTTTAGACGGCACTAACTATGGCTACACCTTC
TRBV2	once	NA	TRBJ2-1	CASSEQGRNEQFF	TGTGCCAGCAGCGAACAGGGTCGAAATGAGCAGTTCTTC
TRBV6-4	NA	NA	TRBJ2-6	CASSPEGGRVPNVLTF	TGTGCCAGCAGTCCCGAGGGTGGGCGTGTGCCCAACGTCCTGACTTTC
TRBV7-9	few	NA	TRBJ2-7	CASSPVQASSYEQYF	TGTGCCAGCAGCCCAGTCCAGGCGAGCTCCTACGAGCAGTACTTC
TRBV6-1	few	NA	TRBJ2-1	CASIPGRATYNEQFF	TGTGCCAGCATTCCGGGACGCGCGACTTACAATGAGCAGTTCTTC
TRBV6-5	once	TRBD1	TRBJ2-5	CASSYLDRVGETQYF	TGTGCCAGCAGTTACCTGGACAGGGTAGGGGAGACCCAGTACTTC
TRBV27	NA	NA	TRBJ2-5	CASSFTRTNPDNNEQYF	TGTGCCAGCAGTTTTACCCGGACTAACCCAGACAACAATGAGCAGTACTTC
TRBV3-1	few	NA	TRBJ2-7	CASRPTGALSTYEQYF	TGTGCCAGCAGACCGACGGGGGCCCTCTCCACCTACGAGCAGTACTTC
TRBV6-5	NA	NA	TRBJ1-5	CASSYSPDSSQPQHF	TGTGCCAGCAGTTACTCCCCCGACAGTAGTCAGCCCCAGCATTTT
TRBV9	NA	TRBD2	TRBJ2-1	CASNRGGPSYNEQFF	TGTGCCAGCAATCGGGGGGGGCCTTCCTACAATGAGCAGTTCTTC